This T cell receptor beta chain derives from a study of response to subunit inactivated influenza vaccine. About this clonotype: Its matching antigen is unknown.

Findings and limits, study-wide: The authors suggested that few new T cells are recruited per seasonal influenza vaccination.

Via MiXCR, TCRdb re-called the RT-PCR reads, giving one row per CDR3 protein. The data contain fewer than 400,000 distinct CDR3 sequences, 21% of them seen just once; the ten biggest clones take up 9.5% to 13%. CDR1 is LGHDT and CDR2 is YNNKEL in the germline V gene (reference sequence). The CDR3 totals 13 residues. V shed 3 bases and J shed 10 bases, with 10 bases lying between them. The receptor was isolated from a man between 50 and 69 years old who received an inactivated influenza vaccine. The source was PBMCs from blood, collected 21 months after vaccination. The genes are TRBV3-1 and TRBJ1-6; D not certain. The CDR3 sequence is CASSQEIRSPLHF. CDR3 in DNA: TGTGCCAGCAGCCAGGAGATACGGTCACCCCTCCACTTT.